One and the same sample provided the 23 T cell receptor beta chains below, sequenced in a study of immune evolution from preneoplasia to lung adenocarcinoma. Some clones are missing from TCRdb's copy, which holds only in-frame ones; the method was immunoSEQ multiplex PCR. Of around 7,000 clones listed, 70% to 85% are singletons. The specimen sequenced was FFPE atypical adenomatous hyperplasia tissue from the lung. Subset denoted: atypical adenomatous hyperplasia (AAH), lung preneoplasia. The origin of the receptors is an older donor with lung adenocarcinoma. Some clones in this sample may be carry-over from other donors' samples.

V usage is TRBV4-1 and J usage is TRBJ2-7; D is undetermined. The CDR3 consists of 14 residues. From germline, CDR1 is MGHRA and CDR2 YSYEKL. Between the trimmed V and J ends, which lost 3 bases and 2 bases, there was a span of 11 bases. This chain's CDR3 is CASSHSTTTYEQYF. The CDR3 nucleotides are TGCGCCAGCAGCCATTCCACCACCACCTACGAGCAGTACTTC.

The chain joins TRBV5-6 to TRBJ1-2; 7 nucleotides line up with TRBD1. The junction had 8 bases not matched to a gene; V was cut back by 3 bases and J by 0 bases. CDR1 is SGHDT, CDR2 YYEEEE, per germline. This CDR3 is built from 16 residues. The CDR3 here is CASSSQGLPSNYGYTF. The CDR3 DNA follows: TGTGCCAGCAGCTCACAGGGGCTCCCCTCTAACTATGGCTACACCTTC.

This clone was observed a handful of times. The chain recombines TRBV6-1 with TRBJ1-5; D is uncertain. V was clipped by 3 bases and J by 10 bases, with 19 bases between them. CDR1 is MNHNS and CDR2 is SASEGT in the germline V gene. The CDR3 extends over 15 amino acids. DNA of the CDR3: TGTGCCAGCAGTGAGGGGTATGGGCAAATCAGCCCCCAGCATTTT. Translated: CASSEGYGQISPQHF.

CDR3 in amino acids: CAVRRGAGNTIYF. CDR3 sequence (DNA): TGTGCCGTCCGGCGAGGGGCTGGAAACACCATATATTTT. The chain recombines TRBV30 with TRBJ1-3; D might be TRBD1 (5 bases). This CDR3 contains 13 residues. Germline-derived CDR1 and CDR2 are GTSNPN and SVGIG (reference sequence). Trimming cost V 8 bases and J 2 bases, with 13 bases left between them.

Comments on this clone: Compared with germline, one end of the junction differs, possibly owing to a read error. The chain has TRBV28 and TRBJ2-1; 9 bases align to TRBD2. Germline CDR1 MDHEN, CDR2 SYDVKM. This CDR3 has 13 residues. The CDR3, as DNA: TGTGCCAGCAGTCAACTCCCGGCGGCTAGCGGGGTCTTC. Translation gives CASSQLPAASGVF.

A single count supports this clone. This chain uses TRBV6-5 with TRBJ1-2, with 8 bases that match TRBD1. Germline assignment: CDR1 MNHEY and CDR2 SVGAGI. The CDR3 length is 15 residues. V shed 2 bases, J shed 1 base, and the junction held 3 bases outside the gene matches. The CDR3 DNA reads TGTGCCAGCAGTTACAGGGACAGGCGTAACTATGGCTACACCTTC. This sequence encodes CASSYRDRRNYGYTF.

V usage is TRBV18 and J usage is TRBJ1-4; D ambiguous. The CDR3 runs 15 residues. The germline gives CDR1 KGHSH, CDR2 LQKENI. Trimming shortened V by 2 bases and J by 0 bases, and 7 bases separated the two germline ends. CDR3 in amino acids: CASSPMAATNEKLFF. DNA for the CDR3: TGTGCCAGCTCACCAATGGCAGCAACTAATGAAAAACTGTTTTTT.

J is TRBJ2-7 and V is TRBV6-1; possibly TRBD1 or TRBD2 for D (6 bases each). Trimming shortened V by 7 bases and J by 6 bases, and 19 bases separated the two germline ends. The CDR3 contains 14 residues. Germline V gene data show CDR1 as MNHNS and CDR2 as SASEGT. CDR3 sequence (DNA): TGTGCCAGCATTCTCGGCGTAGGGGGGAGCGAGCAGTACTTC. Translating it yields CASILGVGGSEQYF.

The V gene is TRBV5-1, the J gene TRBJ2-2; no firm D call. V dropped 6 bases and J dropped 2 bases, with 2 bases sitting between them. The CDR3 consists of 11 residues. Germline assignment: CDR1 SGHRS and CDR2 YFSETQ. The CDR3 DNA is TGCGCCAGCACAAACACCGGGGAGCTGTTTTTT. The encoded protein is CASTNTGELFF.

The chain combines TRBV7-6 with TRBJ2-7, with 7 bases lining up with TRBD1. V gave up 5 bases and J gave up 2 bases; unmatched junction bases: 9. Per the germline V gene, CDR1 is SGHVS and CDR2 is FNYEAQ. The CDR3 consists of 15 residues. DNA for the CDR3: TGTGCCAGCAGCCTACATCCGGGACAGACCTACGAGCAGTACTTC. This sequence encodes CASSLHPGQTYEQYF.

The chain combines TRBV11-2 with TRBJ2-2; D unresolved. The V and J ends lost 7 bases and 1 base respectively, with 4 bases between them. Per the germline V gene, CDR1 is SGHAT and CDR2 is FQNNGV. There are 12 residues in the CDR3. The CDR3 sequence: CASKQNTGELFF. The CDR3 DNA sequence: TGTGCCAGCAAACAGAACACCGGGGAGCTGTTTTTT.

The rearrangement uses TRBV11-3 and TRBJ2-3; no clear D gene. Germline V gene lookup returns CDR1 SGHNT and CDR2 YENEEA. V dropped 3 bases and J dropped 0 bases, with 7 bases sitting between them. The CDR3 length is 14 residues. Here the CDR3 reads CASSFVLSTDTQYF. CDR3 bases: TGTGCCAGCAGCTTCGTCCTGAGCACAGATACGCAGTATTTT.

The chain joins TRBV14 to TRBJ2-1; 10 bases agree with TRBD1. Germline trimming cut 4 bases from V and 9 bases from J; bases unmatched to any gene: 9. The CDR3 has 15 residues. CDR1 is SGHDN, CDR2 FVKESK, per germline. CDR3 in DNA: TGTGCCAGCAGCCCCGGGGGGACAGGGGAAGGTGAGCAGTTCTTC. Translated: CASSPGGTGEGEQFF.

This clone turned up a few times. The gene calls are TRBV27 and TRBJ1-1; TRBD1 might be the D (5 bases). Germline CDR1 reads MNHEY; CDR2 reads SMNVEV (reference sequence). This CDR3 has 12 amino acids. V was pared by 5 bases and J by 6 bases, with 10 bases between. CDR3 sequence reads: CASSIGASEAFF. CDR3 nucleotide sequence: TGTGCCAGCAGTATAGGGGCCTCTGAAGCTTTCTTT.

The genes are TRBV2 and TRBJ1-5, with no clear D. The CDR3 spans 14 residues. Trimming pared 6 bases from V and 1 base from J, leaving 10 bases between. The germline gives CDR1 SNHLY, CDR2 FYNNEI. The CDR3 nucleotides are TGTGCCAGCAGCCCAGGACTCAGCAATCAGCCCCAGCATTTT. Translation: CASSPGLSNQPQHF.

In this sample, this clone turned up a few times. The V gene is TRBV9, the J gene TRBJ2-5; the match to TRBD2 covers 7 bases. The CDR3 is made up of 15 amino acids. Germline-derived CDR1 and CDR2 are SGDLS and YYNGEE. The ends lost 2 bases at V and 1 base at J; junction bases unmatched: 5. CDR3 in DNA: TGTGCCAGCAGCGTCGGGACTAACCTCCAAGAGACCCAGTACTTC. The encoded protein is CASSVGTNLQETQYF.

The chain uses TRBV5-5 and TRBJ2-2; no clear D. CDR3 size: 16 residues. Trimming took 2 bases from V and 6 from J, leaving 17 bases between them. Per the germline V gene, CDR1 is SGHKS and CDR2 is YYEKEE (reference sequence). The CDR3 DNA reads TGTGCCAGCAGCTTAACCGACGGACCTAGGTCCGGGGAGCTGTTTTTT. Translating gives CASSLTDGPRSGELFF.

The gene calls are TRBV29-1 and TRBJ2-7; 9 nucleotides line up with TRBD2. The CDR3 is made up of 13 amino acids. Germline V CDR1 and CDR2: SQVTM, ANQGSEA. The J segment lost 2 bases and the V segment lost 5 bases, leaving 4 bases of the junction unmatched. The CDR3 reads CSVPVAGAYEQYF. CDR3 nucleotides: TGCAGCGTTCCGGTAGCGGGAGCCTACGAGCAGTACTTC.

This sequence joins TRBV18 and TRBJ2-5; 7 nucleotides align to TRBD1. There are 15 residues in the CDR3. Germline CDR1 reads KGHSH; CDR2 reads LQKENI. V shed 7 bases, J shed 3 bases, and the junction held 11 bases outside the gene matches. CDR3 in DNA: TGTGCCAGCTTCCCAGACAGGGTGGTTGAAGAGACCCAGTACTTC. Amino acid sequence: CASFPDRVVEETQYF.

This sequence joins TRBV27 and TRBJ2-7; D is tentatively TRBD1 or TRBD2 (6 bases each). The V gene lost 6 bases and the J gene lost 0 bases, with 15 bases spanning the gap. Germline-derived CDR1 and CDR2 are MNHEY and SMNVEV (reference sequence). The CDR3 sequence is 15 residues long. CDR3 loop: CASRHHGGDSYEQYF. The CDR3 DNA reads TGTGCCAGCAGACACCACGGGGGCGACTCCTACGAGCAGTACTTC.

This chain joins TRBV19 and TRBJ2-5; the match to TRBD2 covers 9 bases. Looked up from germline, CDR1 is LNHDA and CDR2 is SQIVND (reference sequence). CDR3 length: 16 amino acids. V lost 3 bases and J lost 1; bases outside the gene matches: 6. The CDR3 is CASSMASGDIQETQYF. CDR3 DNA sequence: TGTGCCAGTAGTATGGCTAGCGGGGACATCCAAGAGACCCAGTACTTC.

This rearrangement joins TRBV19 to TRBJ1-1, with D tentatively TRBD1 (5 bases). The ends were cut back, 3 bases at V and 0 bases at J, with 14 bases in the middle. CDR3 length: 16 residues. Germline V CDR1 and CDR2: LNHDA, SQIVND (reference sequence). In DNA form, the CDR3 reads TGTGCCAGTAGTATTCCCGCGGACAACATGAACACTGAAGCTTTCTTT. Translated: CASSIPADNMNTEAFF.

The gene calls are TRBV18 and TRBJ2-1; 16 positions match TRBD2. This CDR3 spans 18 amino acids. V lost 4 bases, J lost 6 bases, and 9 bases stayed unmatched. Germline assignment: CDR1 KGHSH and CDR2 LQKENI. The CDR3 region is CASSRGLAGGPIGNEQFF. CDR3 nucleotides: TGTGCCAGCTCACGGGGACTAGCGGGGGGGCCGATTGGCAATGAGCAGTTCTTC.